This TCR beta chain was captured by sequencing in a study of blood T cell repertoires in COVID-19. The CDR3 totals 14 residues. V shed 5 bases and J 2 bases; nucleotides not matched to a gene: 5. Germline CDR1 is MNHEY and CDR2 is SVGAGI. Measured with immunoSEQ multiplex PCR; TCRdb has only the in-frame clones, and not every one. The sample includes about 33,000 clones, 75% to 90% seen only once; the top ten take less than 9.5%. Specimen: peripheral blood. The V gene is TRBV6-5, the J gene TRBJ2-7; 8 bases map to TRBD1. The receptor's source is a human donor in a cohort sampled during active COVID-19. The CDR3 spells CASSPKDRAYEQYF. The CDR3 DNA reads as TGTGCCAGCAGTCCCAAGGACAGGGCCTACGAGCAGTACTTC.